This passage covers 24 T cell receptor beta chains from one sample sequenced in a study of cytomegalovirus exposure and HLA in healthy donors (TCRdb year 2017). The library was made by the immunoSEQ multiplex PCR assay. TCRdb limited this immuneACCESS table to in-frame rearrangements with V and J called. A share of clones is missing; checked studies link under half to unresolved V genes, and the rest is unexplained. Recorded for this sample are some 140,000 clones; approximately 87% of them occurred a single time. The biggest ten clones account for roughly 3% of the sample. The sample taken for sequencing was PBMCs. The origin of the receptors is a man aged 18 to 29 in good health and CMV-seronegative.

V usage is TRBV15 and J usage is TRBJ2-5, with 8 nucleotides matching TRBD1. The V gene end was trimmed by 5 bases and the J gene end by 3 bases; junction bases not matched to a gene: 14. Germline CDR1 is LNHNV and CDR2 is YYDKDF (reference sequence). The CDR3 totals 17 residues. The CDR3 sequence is CATSLIQGAFLKETQYF. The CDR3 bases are TGTGCCACCAGCCTGATTCAGGGGGCCTTTCTTAAAGAGACCCAGTACTTC.

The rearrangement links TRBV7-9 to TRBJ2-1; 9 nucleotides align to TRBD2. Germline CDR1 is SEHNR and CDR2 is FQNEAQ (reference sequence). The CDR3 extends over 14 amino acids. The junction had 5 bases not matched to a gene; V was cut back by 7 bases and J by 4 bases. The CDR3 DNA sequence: TGTGCCAGCACCAGGGCGGGGGGGTACAATGAGCAGTTCTTC. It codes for CASTRAGGYNEQFF.

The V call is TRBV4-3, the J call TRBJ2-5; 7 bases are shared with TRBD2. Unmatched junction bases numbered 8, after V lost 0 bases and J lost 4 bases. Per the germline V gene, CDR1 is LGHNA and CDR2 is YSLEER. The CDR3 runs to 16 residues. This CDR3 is CASSQDEAGPRETQYF. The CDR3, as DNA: TGCGCCAGCAGCCAAGATGAAGCGGGGCCCCGAGAGACCCAGTACTTC.

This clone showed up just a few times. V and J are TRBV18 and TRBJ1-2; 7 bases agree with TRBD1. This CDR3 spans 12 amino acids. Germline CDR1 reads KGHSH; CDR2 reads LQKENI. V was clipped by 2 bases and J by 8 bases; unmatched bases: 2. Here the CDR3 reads CASSPTGDGYTF. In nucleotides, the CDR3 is TGTGCCAGCTCACCAACAGGGGACGGCTACACCTTC.

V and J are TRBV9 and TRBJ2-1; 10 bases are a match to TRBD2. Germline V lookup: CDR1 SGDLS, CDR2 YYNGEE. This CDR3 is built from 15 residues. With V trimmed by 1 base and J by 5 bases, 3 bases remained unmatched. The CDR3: CASSVMGLANNEQFF. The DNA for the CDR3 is TGTGCCAGCAGCGTAATGGGACTAGCGAACAATGAGCAGTTCTTC.

The CDR3 sequence is CASSSLQGANQPQHF. CDR3 DNA: TGTGCCAGCAGCTCCCTACAGGGGGCAAATCAGCCCCAGCATTTT. The chain joins TRBV11-2 to TRBJ1-5; 9 bases are a match to TRBD1. The junction had 5 bases not matched to a gene; V was cut back by 4 bases and J by 4 bases. The germline gives CDR1 SGHAT, CDR2 FQNNGV. This CDR3 region has 15 residues.

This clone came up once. This chain's CDR3 is CASSLTGPTEAFF. CDR3 sequence (DNA): TGTGCCAGCAGCTTAACAGGGCCCACTGAAGCTTTCTTT. The chain combines TRBV7-2 with TRBJ1-1; a weak D match, TRBD1 (6 bases). V was clipped by 2 bases and J by 4 bases, with 8 bases between them. This CDR3 is 13 amino acids long. CDR1 is SGHTA and CDR2 is FQGNSA in the germline V gene.

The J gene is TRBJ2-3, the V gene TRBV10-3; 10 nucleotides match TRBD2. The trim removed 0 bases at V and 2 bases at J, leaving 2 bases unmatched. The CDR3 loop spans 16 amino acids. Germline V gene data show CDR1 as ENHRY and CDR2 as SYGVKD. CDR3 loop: CAISESAGGPTDTQYF. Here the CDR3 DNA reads TGTGCCATCAGTGAGTCAGCGGGAGGGCCCACAGATACGCAGTATTTT.

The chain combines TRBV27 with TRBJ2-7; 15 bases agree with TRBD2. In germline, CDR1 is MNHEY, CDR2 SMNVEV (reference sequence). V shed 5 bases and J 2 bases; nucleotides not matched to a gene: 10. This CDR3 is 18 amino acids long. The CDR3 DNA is TGTGCCAGCAGTCCTGGACTAGCGGGGGGGCGAGGAACCTACGAGCAGTACTTC. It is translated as CASSPGLAGGRGTYEQYF.

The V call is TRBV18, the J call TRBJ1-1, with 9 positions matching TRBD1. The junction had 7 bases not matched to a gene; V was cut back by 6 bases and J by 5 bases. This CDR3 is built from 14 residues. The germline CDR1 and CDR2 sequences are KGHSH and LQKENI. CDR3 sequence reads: CASSQGQGFTEAFF. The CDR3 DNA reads TGTGCCAGCTCGCAAGGACAGGGGTTTACTGAAGCTTTCTTT.

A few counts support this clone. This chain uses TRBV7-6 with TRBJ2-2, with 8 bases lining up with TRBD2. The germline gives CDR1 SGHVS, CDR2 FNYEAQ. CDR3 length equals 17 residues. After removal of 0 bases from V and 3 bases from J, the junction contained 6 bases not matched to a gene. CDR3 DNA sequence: TGTGCCAGCAGCTTAGCGGCGGCTAGCGGGCACACCGGGGAGCTGTTTTTT. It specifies CASSLAAASGHTGELFF.

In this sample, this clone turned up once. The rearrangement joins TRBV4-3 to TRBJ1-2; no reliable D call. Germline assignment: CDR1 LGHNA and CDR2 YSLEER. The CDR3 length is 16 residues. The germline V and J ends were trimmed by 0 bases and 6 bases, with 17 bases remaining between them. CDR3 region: CASSQEREPLRDGYTF. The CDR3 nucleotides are TGCGCCAGCAGCCAAGAGAGAGAGCCTCTTCGGGATGGCTACACCTTC.

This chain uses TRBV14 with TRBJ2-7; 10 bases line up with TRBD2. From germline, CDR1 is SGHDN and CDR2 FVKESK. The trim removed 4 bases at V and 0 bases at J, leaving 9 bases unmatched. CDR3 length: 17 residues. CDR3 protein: CASSRASGSKTSYEQYF. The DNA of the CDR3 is TGTGCCAGCAGCCGGGCTAGCGGGAGTAAAACCTCCTACGAGCAGTACTTC.

CDR3 amino acids: CASSGGQGIYEQYF. CDR3 coding DNA: TGTGCCAGCAGTGGCGGACAGGGTATCTACGAGCAGTACTTC. The chain recombines TRBV2 with TRBJ2-7, with 8 positions matching TRBD1. The junction had 5 bases not matched to a gene; V was cut back by 4 bases and J by 3 bases. This CDR3 is 14 amino acids long. Germline CDR1 SNHLY, CDR2 FYNNEI.

CDR3 nucleotide sequence: TGTGCCAGCAGCCTAGCGGGGGGGGTAAATGAGCAGTTCTTC. Protein: CASSLAGGVNEQFF. The chain couples TRBV27 to TRBJ2-1, with TRBD2 identical over 12 bases. J lost 7 bases, V lost 6 bases, and 4 bases had no gene match. Per the germline V gene, CDR1 is MNHEY and CDR2 is SMNVEV (reference sequence). CDR3 length: 14 amino acids.

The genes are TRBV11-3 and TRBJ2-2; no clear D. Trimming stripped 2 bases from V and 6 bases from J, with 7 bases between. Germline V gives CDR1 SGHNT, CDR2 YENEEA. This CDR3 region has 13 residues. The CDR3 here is CASSLNPSGELFF. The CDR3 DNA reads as TGTGCCAGCAGCTTAAATCCGTCCGGGGAGCTGTTTTTT.

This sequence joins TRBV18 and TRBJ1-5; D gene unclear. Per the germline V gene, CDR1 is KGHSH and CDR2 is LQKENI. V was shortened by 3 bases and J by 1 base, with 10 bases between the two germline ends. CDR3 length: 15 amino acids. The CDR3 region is CASSPVTVSNQPQHF. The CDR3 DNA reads TGTGCCAGCTCACCTGTCACTGTGAGCAATCAGCCCCAGCATTTT. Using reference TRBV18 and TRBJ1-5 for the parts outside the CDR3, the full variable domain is NAGVMQNPRHLVRRRGQEARLRCSPMKGHSHVYWYRQLPEEGLKFMVYLQKENIIDESGMPKERFSAEFPKEGPSILRIQQVVRGDSAAYFCASSPVTVSNQPQHFGDGTRLSIL.

CDR3 sequence: CASSIGLPYEQYF. CDR3 DNA sequence: TGTGCCAGTAGTATCGGACTTCCTTACGAGCAGTACTTC. The genes are TRBV19 and TRBJ2-7, with TRBD2 as a possible D gene (5 bases). The CDR3 is 13 amino acids. Germline V gene data show CDR1 as LNHDA and CDR2 as SQIVND (reference sequence). V was shortened by 3 bases and J by 4 bases, with 10 bases between the two germline ends.

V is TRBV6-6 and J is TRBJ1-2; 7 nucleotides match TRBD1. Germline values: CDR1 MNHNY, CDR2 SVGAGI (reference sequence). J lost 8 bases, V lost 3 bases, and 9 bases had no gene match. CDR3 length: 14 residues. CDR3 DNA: TGTGCCAGCAGTTATACAGGGGCCATGGTGGGCTACACCTTC. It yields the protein CASSYTGAMVGYTF.

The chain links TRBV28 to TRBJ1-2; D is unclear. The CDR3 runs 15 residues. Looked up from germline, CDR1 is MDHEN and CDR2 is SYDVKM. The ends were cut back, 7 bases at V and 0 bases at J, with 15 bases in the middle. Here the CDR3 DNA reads TGTGCCAGCAATCCCGGGTCCCGCTCTAACTATGGCTACACCTTC. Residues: CASNPGSRSNYGYTF.

In DNA form, the CDR3 reads TGTGCCAGCAGTACAGCTCCTAGCATTTGGCAGTACTTC. Translation: CASSTAPSIWQYF. The genes are TRBV27 and TRBJ2-7; D possibly corresponds to TRBD2 (5 bases). The length of the CDR3 is 13 residues. The V gene's germline CDR1 is MNHEY and CDR2 SMNVEV (reference sequence). Trimming left V 5 bases short and J 9 bases short, with 17 bases between.

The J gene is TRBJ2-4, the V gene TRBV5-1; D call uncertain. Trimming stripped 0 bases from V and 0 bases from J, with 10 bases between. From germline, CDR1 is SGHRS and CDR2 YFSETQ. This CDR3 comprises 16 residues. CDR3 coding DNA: TGCGCCAGCAGCTTGGCCAACTATCTAGCCAAAAACATTCAGTACTTC. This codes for CASSLANYLAKNIQYF.

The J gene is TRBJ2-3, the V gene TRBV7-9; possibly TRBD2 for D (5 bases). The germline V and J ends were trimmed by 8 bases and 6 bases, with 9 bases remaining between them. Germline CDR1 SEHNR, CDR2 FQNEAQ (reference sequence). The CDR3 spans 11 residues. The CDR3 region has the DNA TGTGCCAGCCAAACTAGGGATACGCAGTATTTT. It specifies CASQTRDTQYF.

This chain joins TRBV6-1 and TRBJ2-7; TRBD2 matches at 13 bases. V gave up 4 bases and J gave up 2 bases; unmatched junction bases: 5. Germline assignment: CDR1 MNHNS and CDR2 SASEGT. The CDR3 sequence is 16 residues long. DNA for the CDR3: TGTGCCAGCAGTGGACTAGCGGGGGGTCGTACCTACGAGCAGTACTTC. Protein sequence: CASSGLAGGRTYEQYF.